The rows below give T cell receptor beta chains drawn from one sample of a study of cytomegalovirus exposure and HLA in healthy donors. Generated by immunoSEQ multiplex PCR, the TCRdb table keeps only in-frame clones and is missing some. Among 120,000 to 150,000 clones listed, over 65% were seen once. The specimen was PBMCs. These receptors were obtained from a man in his forties or fifties in good health and CMV-seropositive. Both conserved end residues are part of each CDR3. D genes are given only for firm matches. Only some rows state a clone size, as once, few, many or a class for expanded clones.

V gene	D gene	J gene	clone size	CDR3 protein	CDR3 DNA
TRBV27	.	TRBJ1-2	.	CASSNAVREEGYTF	TGTGCCAGCAGTAACGCCGTGAGGGAAGAGGGCTACACCTTC
TRBV6-5	TRBD1	TRBJ2-7	.	CATRQGGEQYF	TGTGCCACCCGACAGGGCGGCGAGCAGTACTTC
TRBV5-4	.	TRBJ1-1	.	CASSPQVIQNTEAFF	TGTGCCAGCAGCCCGCAGGTTATTCAGAACACTGAAGCTTTCTTT
TRBV7-9	TRBD1	TRBJ1-4	.	CASSPQEGDRRNEKLFF	TGTGCCAGCAGCCCTCAAGAAGGGGACAGGCGCAATGAAAAACTGTTTTTT
TRBV9	TRBD1	TRBJ2-3	once	CASSSLGQGQDTQYF	TGTGCCAGCAGCTCGTTGGGACAGGGCCAAGATACGCAGTATTTT
TRBV5-1	.	TRBJ1-3	.	CASSLKGDVSGNTIYF	TGCGCCAGCAGCTTGAAGGGGGATGTTTCTGGAAACACCATATATTTT
TRBV28	.	TRBJ1-2	.	CASSLNPGVTYGYTF	TGTGCCAGCAGTTTAAATCCAGGGGTGACCTATGGCTACACCTTC
TRBV28	TRBD2	TRBJ2-7	.	CASSSLREGRNEQYF	TGTGCCAGCAGTTCTTTGCGGGAGGGCCGGAACGAGCAGTACTTC
TRBV9	.	TRBJ2-5	.	CASSVTAGNQETQYF	TGTGCCAGCAGCGTCACCGCAGGGAACCAAGAGACCCAGTACTTC
TRBV9	TRBD1	TRBJ1-2	.	CASSPGQGTFHGYTF	TGTGCCAGCAGCCCCGGACAGGGAACGTTCCATGGCTACACCTTC
TRBV21-1	.	TRBJ2-7	once	CASSNEGDRTDGSYEQYF	TGTGCCAGCAGCAATGAGGGGGACCGGACAGATGGCTCCTACGAGCAGTACTTC
TRBV6-5	.	TRBJ2-7	.	CASTPPGTNYEQYF	TGTGCCAGCACCCCCCCCGGCACTAACTACGAGCAGTACTTC
TRBV9	TRBD1	TRBJ1-1	once	CASSVGSTGETEAFF	TGTGCCAGCAGCGTAGGGTCAACAGGGGAGACTGAAGCTTTCTTT
TRBV6-5	.	TRBJ2-7	.	CASRTKTGYEQYF	TGTGCCAGCAGAACGAAAACAGGGTACGAGCAGTACTTC
TRBV11-3	.	TRBJ2-7	.	CASSLASSYEQYF	TGTGCCAGCAGCTTAGCGAGCTCCTACGAGCAGTACTTC
TRBV5-6	.	TRBJ2-7	.	CASSLATGVSPYEQYF	TGTGCCAGCAGCTTGGCCACAGGCGTGTCACCCTACGAGCAGTACTTC
TRBV2	TRBD2	TRBJ2-1	.	CATKSGLASLEQFF	TGTGCCACCAAATCTGGACTAGCTTCCTTGGAGCAGTTCTTC
TRBV5-1	.	TRBJ2-5	.	CASSNRGQETQYF	TGCGCCAGCAGCAACCGGGGTCAAGAGACCCAGTACTTC
TRBV5-6	TRBD2	TRBJ2-1	once	CASRAGNNEQFF	TGTGCCAGTCGAGCGGGAAACAATGAGCAGTTCTTC
TRBV19	.	TRBJ1-2	.	CASSIDWEAGYTF	TGTGCCAGTAGTATAGATTGGGAGGCTGGCTACACCTTC
TRBV18	.	TRBJ2-2	.	CASSPPVEAGELFF	TGTGCCAGCTCACCACCGGTCGAGGCCGGGGAGCTGTTTTTT
TRBV10-3	TRBD2	TRBJ2-1	few	CAISESEREGINEQFF	TGTGCCATCAGTGAGTCGGAGCGGGAGGGCATTAATGAGCAGTTCTTC
TRBV4-1	.	TRBJ2-1	.	CASSQGGGNEQFF	TGCGCCAGCAGCCAGGGAGGCGGAAATGAGCAGTTCTTC
TRBV7-9	.	TRBJ1-1	.	CASSSRMDRGGPTEAFF	TGTGCCAGCAGCTCACGCATGGACCGAGGAGGCCCCACTGAAGCTTTCTTT
TRBV5-1	.	TRBJ2-1	.	CASKVGEGYNEQFF	TGCGCCAGCAAAGTGGGAGAGGGCTACAATGAGCAGTTCTTC
TRBV5-4	TRBD2	TRBJ2-1	.	CASSLAGAGAIYNEQFF	TGTGCCAGCAGCTTGGCCGGAGCGGGGGCTATCTACAATGAGCAGTTCTTC
TRBV6-1	.	TRBJ2-1	few	CASSEKEIYNEQFF	TGTGCCAGCAGTGAAAAAGAGATTTACAATGAGCAGTTCTTC
TRBV29-1	.	TRBJ2-7	.	CSVRPDSSYEQYF	TGCAGCGTTCGACCGGACAGTTCCTACGAGCAGTACTTC
TRBV5-4	TRBD2	TRBJ2-2	.	CASSLLREANTGELFF	TGTGCCAGCAGCTTGCTGCGGGAGGCGAACACCGGGGAGCTGTTTTTT